The next 27 T cell receptor beta chains were all read from a single sample in a study of blood T cell repertoires in COVID-19. Libraries were prepared by immunoSEQ multiplex PCR; TCRdb keeps only in-frame clonotypes and omits some of them. Of about 15,000 clones detected, approximately 83% appear once; the ten largest clones hold about a third. Sequences were obtained from peripheral blood. These receptors came from a man in his sixties or seventies in a cohort sampled during active COVID-19.

This sequence joins TRBV3-1 (or the pseudogene TRBV3-2) and TRBJ2-1; the match to TRBD1 covers 7 bases. The germline CDR1 and CDR2 sequences are LGHDT and YNNKEL (reference sequence). The V and J ends lost 3 bases and 8 bases, in that order; junction bases with no gene match: 7. This CDR3 has 14 amino acids. Here the CDR3 DNA reads TGTGCCAGCAGCCAGGACAGGTTTAGTCATGAGCAGTTCTTC. Translated, it gives CASSQDRFSHEQFF.

CDR3 sequence reads: CASSDRLAVRETQYF. CDR3 sequence (DNA): TGTGCCAGCAGTGATAGACTAGCGGTCCGTGAGACCCAGTACTTC. V gene TRBV2 combines with J gene TRBJ2-5; 9 bases align to TRBD2. This CDR3 has 15 residues. Per germline, CDR1 SNHLY and CDR2 FYNNEI. Trimming took 3 bases from V and 5 from J; bases not matched to a gene: 7. The full variable domain, with the rest looked up from reference TRBV2 and TRBJ2-5, is EPEVTQTPSHQVTQMGQEVILRCVPISNHLYFYWYRQILGQKVEFLVSFYNNEISEKSEIFDDQFSVERPDGSNFTLKIRSTKLEDSAMYFCASSDRLAVRETQYFGPGTRLLVL.

The V and J genes are TRBV6-6 and TRBJ2-5; 9 bases fit TRBD2. The CDR3 totals 17 residues. From germline, CDR1 is MNHNY and CDR2 SVGAGI (reference sequence). Losses at the gene ends were 5 bases for V and 5 bases for J; bases not matched to a gene: 15. The CDR3, as DNA: TGTGCCAGCAGTCCCAGAGAGGATAGCGGGAGTTGGGAGACCCAGTACTTC. Its protein product is CASSPREDSGSWETQYF.

This chain connects TRBV27 to TRBJ2-5; 11 bases agree with TRBD2. The CDR3 runs 16 residues. CDR1 is MNHEY, CDR2 SMNVEV, per germline (reference sequence). Unmatched junction bases numbered 3, after V lost 0 bases and J lost 3 bases. The CDR3 sequence: CASSLSTSGTEETQYF. In nucleotides, the CDR3 is TGTGCCAGCAGTTTATCGACTAGCGGGACCGAAGAGACCCAGTACTTC.

The rearrangement uses TRBV28 and TRBJ2-5; 9 bases fit TRBD1. CDR3 length: 15 residues. Looked up from germline, CDR1 is MDHEN and CDR2 is SYDVKM. V shed 5 bases, J shed 2 bases, and the junction held 6 bases outside the gene matches. CDR3 DNA: TGTGCCAGCAGTCTCCCGGGACAGGGTCAAGAGACCCAGTACTTC. It encodes CASSLPGQGQETQYF.

The rearrangement links TRBV28 to TRBJ1-5; 9 nucleotides line up with TRBD1. The CDR3 consists of 15 residues. The germline V gene has CDR1 MDHEN and CDR2 SYDVKM. V trimming: 7 bases; J trimming: 7 bases; junction bases outside the gene matches: 11. The CDR3: CASTRYLQGAQPQHF. The CDR3 coding sequence is TGTGCCAGCACCAGATACTTACAGGGGGCCCAGCCCCAGCATTTT.

This rearrangement joins TRBV23-1 to TRBJ2-1, with TRBD1 matching over 8 bases. TRBV23-1 is annotated as an ORF whose role is uncertain. Trimming took 1 base from V and 8 from J; bases not matched to a gene: 10. The CDR3 spans 16 residues. The CDR3 protein is CASSQYWTGNGDEQFF. As DNA, the CDR3 is TGCGCCAGCAGTCAATATTGGACAGGGAACGGTGATGAGCAGTTCTTC.

For the CDR3, the DNA is TGTGCCAGCAGCGGGAGAGCGGGGGTTGAGACCCAGTACTTC. It specifies CASSGRAGVETQYF. The chain joins TRBV5-6 to TRBJ2-5; 8 positions match TRBD2. The CDR3 contains 14 residues. The V and J ends lost 4 bases and 5 bases, in that order; junction bases with no gene match: 7. The germline CDR1 and CDR2 sequences are SGHDT and YYEEEE. Variable domain in full (rest from reference TRBV5-6 and TRBJ2-5): DAGVTQSPTHLIKTRGQQVTLRCSPKSGHDTVSWYQQALGQGPQFIFQYYEEEERQRGNFPDRFSGHQFPNYSSELNVNALLLGDSALYLCASSGRAGVETQYFGPGTRLLVL.

This chain uses TRBV2 with TRBJ1-5; D possibly corresponds to TRBD1 (5 bases). The V end lost 8 bases, the J end lost 6 bases, and 14 bases lay between the germline ends. The CDR3 has 13 residues. Germline lookup yields CDR1 SNHLY and CDR2 FYNNEI. Written as DNA, the CDR3 is TGTGCCAGCGCTCAGGGTGGTAGTCAGCCCCAGCATTTT. Translated: CASAQGGSQPQHF.

This clone has more than one count but fewer than ten. V is TRBV24-1 and J is TRBJ2-4, with 9 bases matching TRBD1. The CDR3 contains 15 residues. The V gene's germline CDR1 is KGHDR and CDR2 SFDVKD. V trimming: 3 bases; J trimming: 8 bases; junction bases outside the gene matches: 7. CDR3 sequence: CATSDPQGAGDIQYF. The DNA for the CDR3 is TGTGCCACCAGTGATCCACAGGGGGCGGGGGACATTCAGTACTTC.

This clone was observed once. V usage is TRBV4-1 and J usage is TRBJ1-5, with D unresolved. CDR1 MGHRA and CDR2 YSYEKL come from the germline V gene. The CDR3 contains 15 residues. Trimming removed 2 bases from V and 4 bases from J, with 12 bases in between. This CDR3 is CASSQRELANQPQHF. The CDR3, as DNA: TGCGCCAGCAGCCAAAGGGAGTTAGCAAATCAGCCCCAGCATTTT.

The rearrangement joins TRBV7-2 to TRBJ2-1; 8 bases fit TRBD1. The CDR3 is 14 residues long. Germline V gene lookup returns CDR1 SGHTA and CDR2 FQGNSA. The J segment lost 6 bases and the V segment lost 5 bases, leaving 6 bases of the junction unmatched. The CDR3 spells CASSPRQGSNEQFF. CDR3 DNA: TGTGCCAGCAGCCCGCGACAGGGGTCCAATGAGCAGTTCTTC.

This clone has only a few counts. The gene calls are TRBV7-9 and TRBJ2-7; D possibly corresponds to TRBD1 (5 bases). Germline V gene lookup returns CDR1 SEHNR and CDR2 FQNEAQ (reference sequence). V was pared by 6 bases and J by 3 bases, with 6 bases between. CDR3 length: 11 amino acids. The CDR3 region is CASRGLYEQYF. For the CDR3, the DNA is TGTGCCAGCAGGGGGCTCTACGAGCAGTACTTC.

V gene TRBV5-1 combines with J gene TRBJ2-1; D not resolved. The CDR3 contains 13 residues. V lost 0 bases, J lost 5 bases, and 6 bases lay in between. Germline CDR1 SGHRS, CDR2 YFSETQ. The CDR3 reads CASSLAGDNEQFF. CDR3 sequence (DNA): TGCGCCAGCAGCTTGGCCGGAGACAATGAGCAGTTCTTC.

The V gene is TRBV28, the J gene TRBJ2-3; D gene ambiguous. Germline CDR1 and CDR2: MDHEN and SYDVKM. Trimming removed 6 bases from V and 6 bases from J, with 13 bases in between. The CDR3 covers 13 residues. The CDR3 sequence is CASSPRHADTQYF. CDR3 sequence (DNA): TGTGCCAGCAGCCCGAGACATGCGGATACGCAGTATTTT.

The chain carries TRBV29-1 and TRBJ1-2, with a weak D call TRBD1 (6 bases). Germline CDR1 reads SQVTM; CDR2 reads ANQGSEA. V was trimmed by 6 bases and J by 2 bases, leaving 13 bases between them. This CDR3 is 13 amino acids long. The DNA of the CDR3 is TGCAGCGTAGGGAAGGACAGAAACTATGGCTACACCTTC. This codes for CSVGKDRNYGYTF.

V is TRBV28 and J is TRBJ1-4; D is perhaps TRBD1 (5 bases). With 3 bases removed from V and 8 bases from J, the gap between germline ends came to 16 bases. The CDR3 spans 15 residues. Germline values: CDR1 MDHEN, CDR2 SYDVKM. CDR3 protein: CASSFLGAGDEKLFF. CDR3 nucleotide sequence: TGTGCCAGCAGTTTCCTTGGGGCGGGGGACGAAAAACTGTTTTTT.

The chain recombines TRBV6-6 with TRBJ2-5; perhaps TRBD1 as D (6 bases). Trimming removed 5 bases from V and 2 bases from J, with 12 bases in between. Germline lookup yields CDR1 MNHNY and CDR2 SVGAGI (reference sequence). This CDR3 has 14 amino acids. The CDR3 coding sequence is TGTGCCAGCAGTCAGGACAGCCAACAAGAGACCCAGTACTTC. Translation gives CASSQDSQQETQYF.

This clone was picked up one time. The V gene is TRBV7-2, the J gene TRBJ2-3; D remains ambiguous. CDR1 and CDR2 (germline): SGHTA, FQGNSA. Between the trimmed V and J ends, which lost 3 bases and 6 bases, there was a span of 7 bases. The CDR3 sequence is 12 residues long. CDR3 in amino acids: CASSFPVDTQYF. The CDR3, as DNA: TGTGCCAGCAGCTTCCCAGTGGATACGCAGTATTTT.

The gene calls are TRBV4-1 and TRBJ2-1; TRBD2 matches 14 bases. The CDR3 consists of 18 residues. V was clipped by 2 bases and J by 7 bases; unmatched bases: 10. CDR1 MGHRA and CDR2 YSYEKL come from the germline V gene. This CDR3 is CASSQPRGTSGRSNEQFF. The CDR3 nucleotides are TGCGCCAGCAGCCAACCCCGGGGGACTAGCGGGAGATCGAATGAGCAGTTCTTC.

The V call is TRBV10-3, the J call TRBJ1-6; D not resolved. This CDR3 is 13 amino acids long. Trimming took 6 bases from V and 0 from J, leaving 3 bases between them. Germline CDR1 is ENHRY and CDR2 is SYGVKD. The CDR3 region has the DNA TGTGCCATCAGGAGCTCCTATAATTCACCCCTCCACTTT. Translation gives CAIRSSYNSPLHF.

The chain is built from TRBV18 and TRBJ2-1, with 8 nucleotides matching TRBD2. J gave up 12 bases and V 4 bases, and 17 bases lay outside the gene matches. The CDR3 consists of 16 residues. Germline values: CDR1 KGHSH, CDR2 LQKENI. DNA of the CDR3: TGTGCCAGCTCACAGAGTAGCGGGAAGGGTAATGAGCGGCAGTTCTTC. It yields the protein CASSQSSGKGNERQFF.

The chain joins TRBV5-8 to TRBJ1-5; no firm D call. CDR3 size: 13 residues. Trimming removed 4 bases from V and 7 bases from J, with 12 bases in between. Germline CDR1 reads SGHTS; CDR2 reads YDEGEE. This chain's CDR3 is CASSLPVWQPQHF. For the CDR3, the DNA is TGTGCCAGCAGCCTACCGGTTTGGCAGCCCCAGCATTTT.

This clone rates as medium-sized. The rearrangement links TRBV3-1 (or the pseudogene TRBV3-2) to TRBJ2-7; 10 bases align to TRBD2. The CDR3 spans 16 residues. V was clipped by 0 bases and J by 2 bases; unmatched bases: 4. Germline assignment: CDR1 LGHDT and CDR2 YNNKEL (reference sequence). CDR3 in DNA: TGTGCCAGCAGCCAAGAAGCGGGAGGGCCCCCCTACGAGCAGTACTTC. It specifies CASSQEAGGPPYEQYF.

CDR3 sequence: CASSIDLGRDLTGELFF. CDR3 DNA: TGTGCCAGTAGTATAGATCTAGGCAGAGATCTCACCGGGGAGCTGTTTTTT. The J gene is TRBJ2-2, the V gene TRBV19, with D unclear. The ends were cut back, 0 bases at V and 4 bases at J, with 15 bases in the middle. The CDR3 has 17 amino acids. Germline V gives CDR1 LNHDA, CDR2 SQIVND (reference sequence).

The rearrangement joins TRBV7-9 to TRBJ2-2; D is possibly TRBD1 (5 bases). The CDR3 spans 14 residues. The germline V gene has CDR1 SEHNR and CDR2 FQNEAQ (reference sequence). Trimming removed 3 bases at V and 7 bases at J, with 12 bases between. The CDR3 DNA follows: TGTGCCAGCAGCTTTCTCCAGGGCGGCGGGGAGCTGTTTTTT. It specifies CASSFLQGGGELFF.

This chain uses TRBV9 with TRBJ2-1; TRBD2 matches at 10 bases. Germline V CDR1 and CDR2: SGDLS, YYNGEE. The junction had 5 bases not matched to a gene; V was cut back by 3 bases and J by 8 bases. This CDR3 region has 14 residues. CDR3 in DNA: TGTGCCAGCAGCGCGGGACTAGCGTTGTATGAGCAGTTCTTC. It codes for CASSAGLALYEQFF.